One sample yielded the 23 T cell receptor beta chains listed below, sequenced in a study of beta chain features in type 1 diabetes. The entirety of the isolated RNA underwent reverse transcription, so expressed TCRB transcripts were sequenced. Here immunoSEQ multiplex PCR was the method, and the copy in TCRdb shows in-frame clones only, minus some. Of about 620,000 clones listed, roughly a sixth are singletons. Sequenced sample: naive CD4+ T cells from blood. All receptors come from a man aged 18-30 years in good health.

The gene calls are TRBV2 and TRBJ2-2; weak D call: TRBD1 (7 bases). Germline V lookup: CDR1 SNHLY, CDR2 FYNNEI. This CDR3 spans 15 amino acids. Trimming took 1 base from V and 6 from J, leaving 12 bases between them. CDR3 DNA: TGTGCCAGCAGTGAAGGGCAGGGGGGTCCCGGGGAGCTGTTTTTT. This encodes CASSEGQGGPGELFF.

In its sample, this clone was seen once. The CDR3 loop is CASAPWAGAYSNQPQHF. The CDR3, as DNA: TGTGCCAGTGCCCCATGGGCGGGGGCTTATAGCAATCAGCCCCAGCATTTT. The chain combines TRBV27 with TRBJ1-5, with TRBD1 as a possible D gene (6 bases). The germline V gene has CDR1 MNHEY and CDR2 SMNVEV (reference sequence). V gave up 9 bases and J gave up 0 bases, with 21 bases separating them. The CDR3 loop spans 17 amino acids.

V usage is TRBV6-5 and J usage is TRBJ1-4; D is uncertain. This CDR3 has 15 amino acids. Trimming removed 6 bases at V and 3 bases at J, with 14 bases between. Germline lookup yields CDR1 MNHEY and CDR2 SVGAGI. CDR3 residues: CASRGSGLANEKLFF. In DNA, the CDR3 is TGTGCCAGCAGAGGGTCGGGCTTGGCTAATGAAAAACTGTTTTTT.

This clone was seen more than once but under ten times. This chain connects TRBV27 to TRBJ2-1, with 10 bases that match TRBD2. The V and J ends lost 5 bases and 7 bases, in that order; junction bases with no gene match: 11. Germline CDR1 MNHEY, CDR2 SMNVEV (reference sequence). The CDR3 extends over 16 amino acids. As DNA, the CDR3 is TGTGCCAGCAGTATAACTAGCGGGATGGGATCTAATGAGCAGTTCTTC. It yields the protein CASSITSGMGSNEQFF.

The chain employs TRBV7-2 and TRBJ2-7; 8 nucleotides align to TRBD2. Germline CDR1 and CDR2: SGHTA and FQGNSA. This CDR3 has 15 residues. V was clipped by 5 bases and J by 7 bases; unmatched bases: 13. This chain's CDR3 is CASSASFSGVGEQYF. The DNA for the CDR3 is TGTGCCAGCAGCGCAAGCTTTAGCGGGGTCGGGGAGCAGTACTTC.

CDR3 in amino acids: CATSRAQGVRRETQYF. DNA of the CDR3: TGTGCCACCAGCAGAGCCCAGGGGGTAAGAAGAGAGACCCAGTACTTC. The chain couples TRBV15 to TRBJ2-5; 7 bases are shared with TRBD1. Looked up from germline, CDR1 is LNHNV and CDR2 is YYDKDF (reference sequence). Trimming removed 1 base from V and 4 bases from J; junction bases left unmatched: 9. This CDR3 is 16 amino acids long.

This chain's CDR3 is CASSLARARTNEKLFF. The CDR3 nucleotides are TGCGCCAGCAGCTTGGCCAGGGCTCGAACTAATGAAAAACTGTTTTTT. The chain couples TRBV5-1 to TRBJ1-4; D might be TRBD1 (5 bases). The germline V and J ends were trimmed by 0 bases and 1 base, with 10 bases remaining between them. Germline V lookup: CDR1 SGHRS, CDR2 YFSETQ. This CDR3 contains 16 residues.

V gene TRBV28 combines with J gene TRBJ1-6; 9 bases agree with TRBD1. Germline values: CDR1 MDHEN, CDR2 SYDVKM. Unmatched junction bases numbered 5, after V lost 6 bases and J lost 5 bases. The CDR3 is made up of 15 amino acids. The CDR3, as DNA: TGTGCCAGCAGGTCCTGGACAGGGGATAATTCACCCCTCCACTTT. This sequence encodes CASRSWTGDNSPLHF. Full variable domain (missing parts from reference TRBV28 and TRBJ1-6): DVKVTQSSRYLVKRTGEKVFLECVQDMDHENMFWYRQDPGLGLRLIYFSYDVKMKEKGDIPEGYSVSREKKERFSLILESASTNQTSMYLCASRSWTGDNSPLHFGNGTRLTVT.

This clone was counted a few times. V usage is TRBV28 and J usage is TRBJ2-7; the match to TRBD1 covers 8 bases. Per the germline V gene, CDR1 is MDHEN and CDR2 is SYDVKM. V lost 8 bases, J lost 3 bases, and 9 bases stayed unmatched. The CDR3 has 14 residues. The CDR3 spells CASSPGQGFYEQYF. The CDR3 DNA reads as TGTGCCAGCTCACCCGGACAGGGTTTCTACGAGCAGTACTTC.

This clone has a single count. J is TRBJ2-4 and V is TRBV4-2; 8 nucleotides line up with TRBD1. V shed 4 bases, J shed 1 base, and the junction held 12 bases outside the gene matches. The CDR3 is 18 amino acids. The V gene's germline CDR1 is LGHNA and CDR2 YNFKEQ. The CDR3 reads CASSPRGLASTAKNIQYF. The CDR3, as DNA: TGTGCCAGCAGCCCCAGGGGGCTAGCTTCCACGGCCAAAAACATTCAGTACTTC.

In this sample, this clone turned up a few times. The genes are TRBV5-6 and TRBJ1-5; no clear D. The CDR3 covers 14 residues. V lost 0 bases, J lost 8 bases, and 12 bases lay in between. Germline V gene lookup returns CDR1 SGHDT and CDR2 YYEEEE. The CDR3 DNA reads TGTGCCAGCAGCTTGGGTGGGCTCCAGAAGCCCCAGCATTTT. Amino acids: CASSLGGLQKPQHF. The complete variable domain, with remaining parts taken from reference TRBV5-6 and TRBJ1-5, reads DAGVTQSPTHLIKTRGQQVTLRCSPKSGHDTVSWYQQALGQGPQFIFQYYEEEERQRGNFPDRFSGHQFPNYSSELNVNALLLGDSALYLCASSLGGLQKPQHFGDGTRLSIL.

The chain links TRBV12-5 to TRBJ1-1, with a weak D call TRBD1 (6 bases). Trimming left V 0 bases short and J 1 base short, with 15 bases between. Germline CDR1 and CDR2: LGHNT and FRNRAP. The CDR3 spans 17 residues. Here the CDR3 reads CASGLVLGRGKNTEAFF. The CDR3 coding sequence is TGTGCTAGTGGTTTGGTACTCGGCAGGGGCAAGAACACTGAAGCTTTCTTT. The full variable domain, in which reference TRBV12-5 and TRBJ1-1 provide the parts outside the CDR3, is DARVTQTPRHKVTEMGQEVTMRCQPILGHNTVFWYRQTMMQGLELLAYFRNRAPLDDSGMPKDRFSAEMPDATLATLKIQPSEPRDSAVYFCASGLVLGRGKNTEAFFGQGTRLTVV.

The chain joins TRBV9 to TRBJ2-1; D is uncertain. Germline values: CDR1 SGDLS, CDR2 YYNGEE. The length of the CDR3 is 15 residues. Trimming pared 1 base from V and 0 bases from J, leaving 8 bases between. The CDR3 reads CASSVSASSYNEQFF. The DNA for the CDR3 is TGTGCCAGCAGCGTATCAGCAAGCTCCTACAATGAGCAGTTCTTC. The whole variable domain, remainder taken from reference TRBV9 and TRBJ2-1, is DSGVTQTPKHLITATGQRVTLRCSPRSGDLSVYWYQQSLDQGLQFLIQYYNGEERAKGNILERFSAQQFPDLHSELNLSSLELGDSALYFCASSVSASSYNEQFFGPGTRLTVL.

Regarding this clone: A much bigger clone sits one base away, suggesting this may be a read error. This sample includes further DNA sequences coding for the same CDR3. The chain employs TRBV7-2 and TRBJ2-3, with D uncertain. The CDR3 sequence is 11 residues long. Trimming removed 2 bases from V and 5 bases from J, with 2 bases in between. Germline V gene data show CDR1 as SGHTA and CDR2 as FQGNSA. CDR3 nucleotides: TGTGCCAGCAGCTTAATAGATACGCAGTATTTT. Encoded protein: CASSLIDTQYF.

This clone was counted between two and nine times. The chain has TRBV7-3 and TRBJ1-2; D unresolved. The CDR3 runs 13 residues. Trimming left V 4 bases short and J 8 bases short, with 14 bases between. CDR1 and CDR2 (germline): SGHTA, FQGTGA. CDR3 coding DNA: TGTGCCAGCAGCTCTGTCCCATGGGCGGGCTACACCTTC. Translated, it gives CASSSVPWAGYTF.

This clone was detected only a few times. This sequence joins TRBV6-6 and TRBJ2-2; weak D call: TRBD1 (6 bases). Germline-derived CDR1 and CDR2 are MNHNY and SVGAGI (reference sequence). This CDR3 region has 15 residues. The V end was cut by 8 bases, the J end by 3 bases, with 16 bases between. The DNA of the CDR3 is TGTGCCAGCGACCAGGGGTTTGGGGACACCGGGGAGCTGTTTTTT. Its protein is CASDQGFGDTGELFF.

The table lists this clone with a few counts. The chain employs TRBV11-1 and TRBJ2-4; 7 bases agree with TRBD1. The CDR3 totals 14 residues. CDR1 is SGHAT, CDR2 FQDESV, per germline (reference sequence). After removal of 5 bases from V and 1 base from J, the junction contained 2 bases not matched to a gene. CDR3 in amino acids: CASSEQGAKNIQYF. The CDR3 DNA sequence: TGTGCCAGCAGCGAACAGGGGGCCAAAAACATTCAGTACTTC.

This chain connects TRBV19 to TRBJ2-7, with D possibly being TRBD1 (5 bases). Germline CDR1 is LNHDA and CDR2 is SQIVND (reference sequence). Trimming cost V 5 bases and J 0 bases, with 17 bases left between them. The CDR3 is 16 amino acids. CDR3 residues: CASSPGIWGGSYEQYF. For the CDR3, the DNA is TGTGCCAGTAGTCCAGGAATCTGGGGCGGCTCCTACGAGCAGTACTTC.

The CDR3 DNA reads as TGTGCCAGCAGCTCATCGGGACGATCCTACGAGCAGTACTTC. Its protein product is CASSSSGRSYEQYF. This chain links TRBV13 with TRBJ2-7, with D possibly called TRBD1 or TRBD2 (5 bases each). Trimming took 4 bases from V and 1 from J, leaving 11 bases between them. Germline lookup yields CDR1 PRHDT and CDR2 FYEKMQ (reference sequence). This CDR3 comprises 14 residues.

This clone was counted between two and nine times. This rearrangement joins TRBV4-1 to TRBJ2-1; D is possibly TRBD2 (6 bases). Trimming took 1 base from V and 0 from J, leaving 13 bases between them. CDR1 MGHRA and CDR2 YSYEKL come from the germline V gene. The length of the CDR3 is 17 residues. CDR3 sequence: CASSQGRAYSSYNEQFF. CDR3 DNA sequence: TGCGCCAGCAGCCAAGGGAGGGCGTACAGCTCCTACAATGAGCAGTTCTTC.

This rearrangement joins TRBV19 to TRBJ1-1, with a tentative D call TRBD1 (6 bases). Trimming shortened V by 5 bases and J by 1 base, and 11 bases separated the two germline ends. Germline CDR1 LNHDA, CDR2 SQIVND (reference sequence). The CDR3 length is 14 residues. The CDR3, as DNA: TGTGCCAGTAGTCTCGGGACAAGGAACACTGAAGCTTTCTTT. Its translation is CASSLGTRNTEAFF.

J is TRBJ1-2 and V is TRBV29-1; D remains unclear. The CDR3 has 14 amino acids. Germline loops: CDR1 SQVTM, CDR2 ANQGSEA. V was shortened by 0 bases and J by 4 bases, with 12 bases between the two germline ends. For the CDR3, the DNA is TGCAGCGTTGAAGATTCCTGGGGTTCCTATGGCTACACCTTC. Translated, it gives CSVEDSWGSYGYTF.

This clone showed up just once. The chain carries TRBV19 and TRBJ2-1, with 7 positions matching TRBD1. The germline CDR1 and CDR2 sequences are LNHDA and SQIVND (reference sequence). The CDR3 sequence is 15 residues long. Trimming at V came to 7 bases and at J to 0 bases, leaving 6 bases not matched to a gene. CDR3 in amino acids: CASKIRGSSYNEQFF. DNA for the CDR3: TGTGCCAGTAAAATCAGGGGGAGCTCCTACAATGAGCAGTTCTTC.